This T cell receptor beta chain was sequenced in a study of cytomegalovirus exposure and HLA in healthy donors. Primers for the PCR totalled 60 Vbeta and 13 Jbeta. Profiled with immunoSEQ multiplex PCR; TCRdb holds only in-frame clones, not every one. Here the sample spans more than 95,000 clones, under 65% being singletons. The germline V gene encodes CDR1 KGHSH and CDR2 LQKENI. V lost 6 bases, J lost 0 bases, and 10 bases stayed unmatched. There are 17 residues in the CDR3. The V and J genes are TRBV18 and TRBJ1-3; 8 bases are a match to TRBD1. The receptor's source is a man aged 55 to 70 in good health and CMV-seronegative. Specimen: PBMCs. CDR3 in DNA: TGTGCCAGCTCTCCTCAGGGGGCGAGCAGCTCTGGAAACACCATATATTTT. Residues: CASSPQGASSSGNTIYF.